In this sample, the clone carrying this TCR beta chain turned up a few times. The antigen is not known. Trimming at V came to 1 base and at J to 4 bases, leaving 3 bases not matched to a gene. The CDR3 loop spans 14 amino acids. In germline, CDR1 is SGHTA, CDR2 FQGNSA. Specified time point: after neoadjuvant nivolumab, at surgical resection. The data derive from a study of neoadjuvant anti-PD-1 for oral cavity cancer. Study results and limitations: Post-treatment tumors with larger preexisting clones showed more shrinkage. Only a few patients per response group were TCR-analyzed; validation needed.

Tumor libraries mostly used about 4.6 ug genomic DNA, two replicates each. Some clones are missing from TCRdb's copy, which holds only in-frame ones; the method was immunoSEQ multiplex PCR. The data show fewer than 25,000 clones, with over 35% seen just once and 40% held by the top ten. The TCR originated in a person aged 35-80 years with oral cavity squamous cell carcinoma. The sample here was tumor tissue, taken after nivolumab (anti-PD-1) treatment. This rearrangement joins TRBV7-2 to TRBJ1-2, with 7 bases that match TRBD1. The CDR3 DNA follows: TGTGCCAGCAGCTTAGTCCGGGACAGCTATGGCTACACCTTC. Protein: CASSLVRDSYGYTF.